The 30 T cell receptor beta chains in this list originate from one sample, sequenced in a study of spatial heterogeneity in lung cancer. Findings and limits, study-wide: Tumor mutation count correlated with how many alpha and beta TCRs expanded intratumorally.

Time point of the sample: sample taken at primary tumor resection. These receptors have no identified antigens. TCRdb called the 5' RACE reads again in MiXCR, with one record for every CDR3 protein. The data hold thousands of distinct CDR3 sequences, with approximately 12% observed a single time. This material consisted of lung tumor tissue, taken at surgery. Source of these receptors: a male donor with early-stage non-small cell lung cancer.

The chain recombines TRBV29-1 with TRBJ2-5; D is perhaps TRBD1 (6 bases). This CDR3 has 13 amino acids. CDR1 is SQVTM, CDR2 ANQGSEA, per germline. The V end lost 6 bases, the J end lost 4 bases, and 15 bases lay between the germline ends. In DNA, the CDR3 is TGCAGCGTCTCCGCCAGGGGTACAGAGACCCAGTACTTC. Its translation is CSVSARGTETQYF.

Judged by abundance, this clonotype is medium-sized. This sequence joins TRBV6-5 and TRBJ1-5; D might be TRBD1 (5 bases). V was cut by 5 bases and J by 5 bases, with 13 bases left in between. The length of the CDR3 is 14 residues. In germline, CDR1 is MNHEY, CDR2 SVGAGI. CDR3 protein: CASSPGRQDQPQHF. Here the CDR3 DNA reads TGTGCCAGCAGTCCGGGACGCCAGGATCAGCCCCAGCATTTT.

This clonotype is medium-sized (0.01 to 0.1%) by share. The rearrangement uses TRBV30 and TRBJ1-2; 7 bases align to TRBD1. This CDR3 is built from 13 residues. Unmatched junction bases numbered 4, after V lost 2 bases and J lost 4 bases. Germline CDR1 and CDR2: GTSNPN and SVGIG (reference sequence). The CDR3 DNA reads TGTGCCTGGAGTCCCGGACAGGCCTATGGCTACACCTTC. Its protein is CAWSPGQAYGYTF. Complete variable domain (other parts from reference TRBV30 and TRBJ1-2): SQTIHQWPATLVQPVGSPLSLECTVEGTSNPNLYWYRQAAGRGLQLLFYSVGIGQISSEVPQNLSASRPQDRQFILSSKKLLLSDSGFYLCAWSPGQAYGYTFGSGTRLTVV.

This clonotype was counted ten times or more. The V call is TRBV20-1, the J call TRBJ2-2, with 7 bases that match TRBD2. Germline V gives CDR1 DFQATT, CDR2 SNEGSKA (reference sequence). This CDR3 spans 14 amino acids. With V trimmed by 4 bases and J by 0 bases, 2 bases remained unmatched. CDR3: CSATGLANTGELFF. CDR3 DNA: TGCAGTGCTACCGGACTAGCGAACACCGGGGAGCTGTTTTTT.

This clonotype was seen ten or more times. This rearrangement joins TRBV14 to TRBJ2-3; D possibly corresponds to TRBD2 (6 bases). The germline V and J ends were trimmed by 4 bases and 2 bases, with 13 bases remaining between them. The germline V gene encodes CDR1 SGHDN and CDR2 FVKESK. The CDR3 totals 15 residues. For the CDR3, the DNA is TGTGCCAGCAGCCCCCGCACGGGAGACACAGATACGCAGTATTTT. It yields the protein CASSPRTGDTDTQYF.

This clonotype was seen ten or more times. This chain links TRBV20-1 with TRBJ1-1, with D tentatively TRBD1 (6 bases). The CDR3 runs to 18 residues. CDR1 is DFQATT, CDR2 SNEGSKA, per germline (reference sequence). V dropped 5 bases and J dropped 1 base, with 26 bases sitting between them. The chain's CDR3 is CSAQGSSSGGIGNTEAFF. The CDR3 nucleotides are TGCAGTGCTCAAGGTTCGAGCTCGGGGGGCATCGGGAACACTGAAGCTTTCTTT.

In its sample, this clonotype was seen many times. The chain combines TRBV4-2 with TRBJ1-1; TRBD1 matches 7 bases. The CDR3 totals 17 residues. CDR1 LGHNA and CDR2 YNFKEQ come from the germline V gene. Trimming at V came to 1 base and at J to 0 bases, leaving 8 bases not matched to a gene. The CDR3 protein is CASSQVQGGYMNTEAFF. DNA for the CDR3: TGTGCCAGCAGCCAAGTCCAAGGGGGCTACATGAACACTGAAGCTTTCTTT.

There are a few counts of this clonotype. V usage is TRBV4-1 and J usage is TRBJ2-1, with a possible D match to TRBD2 (6 bases). Germline lookup yields CDR1 MGHRA and CDR2 YSYEKL. Trimming pared 0 bases from V and 7 bases from J, leaving 13 bases between. The CDR3 totals 15 residues. CDR3 region: CASSQDRGGWNEQFF. The CDR3 nucleotides read TGCGCCAGCAGCCAAGATCGAGGAGGGTGGAATGAGCAGTTCTTC.

Many counts were recorded for this clonotype. The CDR3 nucleotides are TGTGCCAGCACCAACCGACAGGGTGGATCCTTCTACGAGCAGTACTTC. Translation gives CASTNRQGGSFYEQYF. This chain joins TRBV3-1 and TRBJ2-7, with TRBD1 matching 7 bases. From germline, CDR1 is LGHDT and CDR2 YNNKEL (reference sequence). The V and J ends lost 7 bases and 3 bases, in that order; junction bases with no gene match: 15. The CDR3 is 16 amino acids.

This clonotype is deemed medium-sized. The rearrangement uses TRBV20-1 and TRBJ1-1; a possible D gene is TRBD1 (5 bases). The CDR3 runs to 15 residues. Trimming took 0 bases from V and 2 from J, leaving 13 bases between them. Per germline, CDR1 DFQATT and CDR2 SNEGSKA (reference sequence). The CDR3 reads CSAREGLGVNTEAFF. CDR3 DNA sequence: TGCAGTGCTAGAGAGGGCCTGGGGGTTAACACTGAAGCTTTCTTT.

This clonotype was seen at least ten times. The chain links TRBV5-1 to TRBJ2-5; D possibly uses TRBD1 or TRBD2 (6 bases each). The CDR3 extends over 13 amino acids. V lost 2 bases to trimming and J lost 4 bases, with 9 bases between them. CDR1 and CDR2 from the germline V gene are SGHRS and YFSETQ. The chain's CDR3 is CASSLQGGETQYF. The CDR3 nucleotides are TGCGCCAGCAGCTTACAGGGAGGAGAGACCCAGTACTTC.

This clonotype was recorded at least ten times. The chain combines TRBV5-1 with TRBJ1-6; no definite D call. There are 15 residues in the CDR3. CDR1 and CDR2 (germline): SGHRS, YFSETQ. V gave up 2 bases and J gave up 8 bases, with 14 bases separating them. The CDR3 reads CASSLRPGQDSPLHF. CDR3 sequence (DNA): TGCGCCAGCAGCTTAAGACCCGGGCAGGATTCACCCCTCCACTTT.

At least ten counts were recorded for this clonotype. The rearrangement uses TRBV4-1 and TRBJ2-3, with D possibly matching TRBD2 (6 bases). The germline V and J ends were trimmed by 5 bases and 3 bases, with 24 bases remaining between them. The germline V gene has CDR1 MGHRA and CDR2 YSYEKL. The CDR3 covers 18 residues. The CDR3 sequence is CASSFPGRGKGKTDTQYF. The CDR3 nucleotides are TGCGCCAGCAGCTTTCCAGGGCGGGGAAAGGGCAAAACAGATACGCAGTATTTT.

By share, this clonotype ranks as medium-sized. V gene TRBV9 combines with J gene TRBJ2-1; 7 bases line up with TRBD1. With V trimmed by 1 base and J by 2 bases, 3 bases remained unmatched. The V gene's germline CDR1 is SGDLS and CDR2 YYNGEE. This CDR3 contains 15 residues. DNA of the CDR3: TGTGCCAGCAGCGTACAGGACAGGACCTACAATGAGCAGTTCTTC. This gives the protein CASSVQDRTYNEQFF.

Only a few counts were recorded for this clonotype. The CDR3 bases are TGTGCCAGCAGCTTAGAGAAAAGGGTACTGCCTAGGAATGAGCAGTTCTTC. Translating it yields CASSLEKRVLPRNEQFF. This chain links TRBV11-2 with TRBJ2-1; D uncertain. The V end lost 0 bases, the J end lost 7 bases, and 19 bases lay between the germline ends. Per the germline V gene, CDR1 is SGHAT and CDR2 is FQNNGV. This CDR3 is 17 amino acids long.

This clonotype was picked up one time. V usage is TRBV12-3 or TRBV12-4 and J usage is TRBJ2-5; unclear D gene. This CDR3 spans 15 amino acids. Between the trimmed V and J ends, which lost 1 base and 2 bases, there was a span of 11 bases. The CDR3 nucleotides are TGTGCCAGCAGTTTAGGCAGCCTCGGTCAAGAGACCCAGTACTTC. Translation gives CASSLGSLGQETQYF.

This clonotype has ten or more counts. This chain links TRBV7-2 with TRBJ2-5; TRBD1 might be the D (7 bases). This CDR3 comprises 12 residues. Deletions cut 4 bases from V and 5 bases from J, with 8 bases between. Germline V gives CDR1 SGHTA, CDR2 FQGNSA. The CDR3 DNA sequence: TGTGCCAGCAGCTCAGGGGGGGAGACCCAGTACTTC. It encodes CASSSGGETQYF. Using reference TRBV7-2 and TRBJ2-5 for the parts outside the CDR3, the full variable domain is GAGVSQSPSNKVTEKGKDVELRCDPISGHTALYWYRQSLGQGLEFLIYFQGNSAPDKSGLPSDRFSAERTGGSVSTLTIQRTQQEDSAVYLCASSSGGETQYFGPGTRLLVL.

This clonotype occurred many times. The CDR3 nucleotides are TGTGCCAGCAGTCCCCGGACAGGGGGCAATCAGCCCCAGCATTTT. It is translated as CASSPRTGGNQPQHF. The chain has TRBV28 and TRBJ1-5, with 9 bases fitting TRBD1. Germline V CDR1 and CDR2: MDHEN, SYDVKM. The CDR3 consists of 15 residues. The ends lost 5 bases at V and 2 bases at J; junction bases unmatched: 4.

This clonotype is judged medium-sized. J is TRBJ2-3 and V is TRBV7-2; D not resolved. CDR1 and CDR2 from the germline V gene are SGHTA and FQGNSA. Trimming stripped 1 base from V and 0 bases from J, with 5 bases between. The CDR3 covers 14 residues. The CDR3 nucleotides read TGTGCCAGCAGCTTAGGGCATAGCACAGATACGCAGTATTTT. Amino acid sequence: CASSLGHSTDTQYF.

This clonotype is judged medium-sized. The chain has TRBV7-6 and TRBJ2-1, with 13 bases aligning to TRBD2. With V trimmed by 5 bases and J by 6 bases, 7 bases remained unmatched. Germline V lookup: CDR1 SGHVS, CDR2 FNYEAQ. The CDR3 is 16 amino acids. CDR3 DNA sequence: TGTGCCAGCAGCCCAGGACTAGCGGGAGCTCGCAATGAGCAGTTCTTC. It translates to CASSPGLAGARNEQFF.

Details on this clonotype: A read error may explain this, as a much larger clone is one base away. The chain combines TRBV27 with TRBJ2-7; D gene ambiguous. Germline V gene lookup returns CDR1 MNHEY and CDR2 SMNVEV (reference sequence). Trimming removed 10 bases from V and 4 bases from J, with 23 bases in between. The CDR3 sequence is 15 residues long. CDR3 amino acids: CATRTGLTLGYEQYF. The CDR3 nucleotides are TGTGCCACCAGGACGGGCCTAACATTGGGGTACGAGCAGTACTTC.

This clonotype rates as medium-sized. The V gene is TRBV14, the J gene TRBJ2-1; 9 bases match TRBD2. The CDR3 contains 14 residues. Germline-derived CDR1 and CDR2 are SGHDN and FVKESK. The V gene end was trimmed by 8 bases and the J gene end by 4 bases; junction bases not matched to a gene: 6. In DNA, the CDR3 is TGTGCCAGCCGTGGAGCGGGAGGTTACAATGAGCAGTTCTTC. Its protein product is CASRGAGGYNEQFF.

The chain carries TRBV7-6 and TRBJ2-5; D is unclear. CDR3 length: 12 residues. The germline CDR1 and CDR2 sequences are SGHVS and FNYEAQ. Between the trimmed V and J ends, which lost 1 base and 2 bases, there was a span of 2 bases. The CDR3 sequence is CASSLDQETQYF. DNA for the CDR3: TGTGCCAGCAGCTTAGATCAAGAGACCCAGTACTTC.

This clonotype was detected ten times or more. For the CDR3, the DNA is TGCGCCAGCAGCCGCTATTCGGACAGGGGTGAAAAACTGTTTTTT. Protein product: CASSRYSDRGEKLFF. V gene TRBV5-1 combines with J gene TRBJ1-4, with TRBD1 matching 9 bases. Germline CDR1 and CDR2: SGHRS and YFSETQ. The junction had 8 bases not matched to a gene; V was cut back by 4 bases and J by 7 bases. This CDR3 is built from 15 residues.

This clonotype has a count of ten or more. The chain recombines TRBV30 with TRBJ2-5; 8 bases agree with TRBD2. The CDR3 contains 16 residues. Unmatched junction bases numbered 12, after V lost 3 bases and J lost 3 bases. Germline-derived CDR1 and CDR2 are GTSNPN and SVGIG (reference sequence). CDR3 sequence reads: CAWRTYRAGVEETQYF. The CDR3 DNA reads as TGTGCCTGGAGGACATACAGAGCGGGAGTAGAAGAGACCCAGTACTTC.

In this sample, this clonotype is medium-sized. The chain couples TRBV12-3 or TRBV12-4 to TRBJ1-5, with D unresolved. The CDR3 runs 15 residues. V gave up 2 bases and J gave up 4 bases, with 12 bases separating them. CDR3 amino acids: CASSLSGRKNQPQHF. In DNA form, the CDR3 reads TGTGCCAGCAGTTTAAGCGGGAGAAAGAATCAGCCCCAGCATTTT.

This clonotype was detected many times. The rearrangement links TRBV20-1 to TRBJ2-7; 11 positions agree with TRBD2. This CDR3 comprises 15 residues. J was trimmed by 1 base and V by 3 bases; bases with no gene match: 5. The germline gives CDR1 DFQATT, CDR2 SNEGSKA (reference sequence). CDR3 region: CSARSGTSGSYEQYF. The CDR3 DNA sequence: TGCAGTGCTAGGTCCGGGACTAGCGGTTCCTACGAGCAGTACTTC.

In its sample, this clonotype ranks as medium-sized. The V call is TRBV9, the J call TRBJ2-7, with 7 bases lining up with TRBD2. The CDR3 extends over 14 amino acids. The J segment lost 2 bases and the V segment lost 0 bases, leaving 2 bases of the junction unmatched. In germline, CDR1 is SGDLS, CDR2 YYNGEE. The DNA for the CDR3 is TGTGCCAGCAGCGTAGGCAGCGGGACCTACGAGCAGTACTTC. Amino acid sequence: CASSVGSGTYEQYF.

This clonotype was found many times. This chain links TRBV5-6 with TRBJ1-5, with D tentatively TRBD1 (5 bases). The CDR3 contains 16 residues. Trimming left V 4 bases short and J 3 bases short, with 17 bases between. The germline V gene encodes CDR1 SGHDT and CDR2 YYEEEE. The CDR3 nucleotides read TGTGCCAGCAGCCTAGGGGTCGGCCAGGACAATCAGCCCCAGCATTTT. Protein: CASSLGVGQDNQPQHF. Full variable domain (outside the CDR3, taken from reference TRBV5-6 and TRBJ1-5): DAGVTQSPTHLIKTRGQQVTLRCSPKSGHDTVSWYQQALGQGPQFIFQYYEEEERQRGNFPDRFSGHQFPNYSSELNVNALLLGDSALYLCASSLGVGQDNQPQHFGDGTRLSIL.

This clonotype was picked up many times. V and J are TRBV7-2 and TRBJ1-2; D is possibly TRBD1 (5 bases). The V gene lost 1 base and the J gene lost 3 bases, with 15 bases spanning the gap. Looked up from germline, CDR1 is SGHTA and CDR2 is FQGNSA. CDR3 length: 16 residues. CDR3 nucleotides: TGTGCCAGCAGCTTAGAGATTGGGGCAGGTCACTATGGCTACACCTTC. This gives the protein CASSLEIGAGHYGYTF.